Here is one T cell receptor beta chain with its context. An assay was performed, and its level was deep. Method: immunoSEQ multiplex PCR; TCRdb's copy keeps in-frame clones and lacks some. The table has over 2 million clones, 85% to 95% seen once. This entry belongs to a study of shared clonotypes between healthy human individuals. Study-wide background: The cohort comprised a couple of women and a few men. Their ages spanned 18 to 49 years. Per donor, three plates held CD4 naive cells, three held CD4 memory, two held CD8 naive and one held CD8 memory.

This sequence originates from a man between 18 and 29 years old in good health. Sequencing input: naive CD4+ T cells sorted from blood. Subset denoted: CD45RA+ positively selected.

Here the CDR3 DNA reads TGCAGCGTTGTCCTGGTGGAGAAAGAAGCCAAAAACATTCAGTACTTC. Protein sequence: CSVVLVEKEAKNIQYF. V usage is TRBV29-1 and J usage is TRBJ2-4; no clear D gene. V was trimmed by 4 bases and J by 0 bases, leaving 16 bases between them. Germline V gene data show CDR1 as SQVTM and CDR2 as ANQGSEA. The CDR3 loop spans 16 amino acids.